This T cell receptor (beta chain) was sequenced in a study of blood T cell repertoires in COVID-19 (dated by TCRdb to the early 2020s). Broadly, across the study: Samples from collaborators originated in the United States, Italy and Spain and spanned both the acute and convalescent phases of COVID-19. The material from the prospective study consisted of cDNA or gDNA derived from T cells, B-cell-depleted T cells, or PBMCs. Deeply sampled blood TCRbeta repertoires from subjects exposed to, actively infected with, or recovered from COVID-19 were included in the dataset. The repertoires were released in a freely available public database meant as a resource for research on the immune response to SARS-CoV-2. The samples were drawn from two sources: the first 160 participants of the ongoing ImmuneRACE study, and fewer than 1,500 subjects contributed by 6 global collaborators. Nearly every sample came with metadata listing a de-identified subject ID, COVID-19 status, age in years and sex. Where available, HLA class I and class II types were taken from metadata supplied by the sample provider and were not determined by assay-based typing.

From the germline V gene, CDR1 is KGHSH and CDR2 is LQKENI. The CDR3 runs 13 residues from the cysteine to the phenylalanine. The only DNA kept is the CDR3, 39 bases in frame from the first base. The junction carries 5 bases between V and J, which are trimmed by 5 bases and 0 bases respectively. Remarks on this clone: Its antigen is not yet known. Base qualities are not provided; no much larger clone lies one nucleotide away.

Each collaborating institution followed its own protocols to collect whole blood in K2EDTA tubes. For TCRbeta analysis, collaborator samples were shipped as frozen whole blood, as isolated PBMCs, or as DNA extracted from either sample type. The immunoSEQ Assay, a bias-controlled multiplex PCR, was used to amplify TCRbeta CDR3 regions from genomic DNA. As for how the authors treated the data: Nucleated cell counts per sample were estimated from amplification of reference gene primers within the assay. Sequence reads were collapsed and filtered to measure the absolute abundance of every unique TCRbeta CDR3 rearrangement. For each sample, productive Simpson clonality was calculated as the square root of Simpson's diversity index across productive rearrangements. Here the immuneACCESS table is served through TCRdb, limited to in-frame sequences with V and J called. Missing clones are a known gap in these copies; in checked studies unresolved V genes cover under half, and the rest lacks a known reason. V, J and clone size were drawn from that table, and D and trimming were deduced from the DNA. The sample table contains over 14,000 clones; only one count was recorded for roughly 79% of them. The ten largest clones take up roughly an eighth of the sample.

Results the study describes overall, beyond this receptor: The quantity of clinical and demographic metadata differed by source and by participant and was supplied without curation.

The chain is assembled from TRBV18 and TRBJ2-1; a tentative D call is TRBD2 (5 bases match). Sequencing was done on a sample of peripheral blood. This clonotype was sampled from a man in his sixties with acute or convalescent COVID-19. The base sequence is TGTGCCAGCTCAGGGAGCTCCTACAATGAGCAGTTCTTC. Translated, it gives CASSGSSYNEQFF.